This is a list of T cell receptor beta chains from one sample in a study of T cell changes during pregnancy in multiple sclerosis. Produced via immunoSEQ multiplex PCR; TCRdb's table is partial and in-frame only. The sample lists roughly 89,000 clones; over 85% were seen once. Source: peripheral blood, taken after pregnancy. The receptors were sampled from a female donor in good health, enrolled as a control in a pregnancy study. The CDR3 runs from the conserved cysteine through the conserved F or W. A D gene is named only where the DNA matches it firmly. Clone size is shown for a subset of rows, as once, few, many or a class of expanded clone.

J: TRBJ2-1
D: TRBD2
V: TRBV28
size: .
CDR3: CASNRLAANNEQFF
DNA: TGTGCCAGCAACCGACTAGCGGCAAACAATGAGCAGTTCTTC

J: TRBJ2-7
D: .
V: TRBV13
size: .
CDR3: CASSLTGPTYEQYF
DNA: TGTGCCAGCAGCTTAACTGGGCCTACCTACGAGCAGTACTTC

J: TRBJ1-2
D: TRBD1
V: TRBV28
size: .
CDR3: CASSEQGKGGYTF
DNA: TGTGCCAGCAGTGAACAGGGGAAGGGTGGCTACACCTTC

J: TRBJ2-7
D: TRBD2
V: TRBV6-5
size: .
CDR3: CASSLREASYEQYF
DNA: TGTGCCAGCAGCCTCCGGGAGGCATCCTACGAGCAGTACTTC

J: TRBJ1-4
D: TRBD1
V: TRBV5-1
size: .
CDR3: CASSPGGGYNEKLFF
DNA: TGCGCCAGCAGCCCCGGAGGGGGCTATAATGAAAAACTGTTTTTT

J: TRBJ1-2
D: .
V: TRBV11-2
size: .
CDR3: CASGLTAGNYGYTF
DNA: TGTGCCAGCGGGTTGACAGCTGGTAACTATGGCTACACCTTC

J: TRBJ1-4
D: TRBD1
V: TRBV5-1
size: .
CDR3: CASSPTGTGGEKLFF
DNA: TGCGCCAGCAGCCCCACCGGGACAGGGGGGGAAAAACTGTTTTTT

J: TRBJ1-2
D: .
V: TRBV19
size: .
CDR3: CASSIFRGPGNTNYGYTF
DNA: TGTGCCAGTAGTATTTTTCGTGGGCCCGGGAACACTAACTATGGCTACACCTTC

J: TRBJ2-3
D: TRBD1
V: TRBV7-8
size: .
CDR3: CASSTRQGGTDTQYF
DNA: TGTGCCAGCAGCACACGACAGGGGGGGACAGATACGCAGTATTTT

J: TRBJ2-3
D: TRBD2
V: TRBV29-1
size: .
CDR3: CSVEQGLAGVGGTDTQYF
DNA: TGCAGCGTTGAACAGGGACTAGCGGGAGTTGGTGGCACAGATACGCAGTATTTT

J: TRBJ2-3
D: TRBD2
V: TRBV28
size: .
CDR3: CASGQIEKSGREDTQYF
DNA: TGTGCCAGCGGGCAAATAGAGAAAAGCGGGAGGGAAGATACGCAGTATTTT

J: TRBJ2-3
D: .
V: TRBV7-9
size: .
CDR3: CASSLVAGLRGDTQYF
DNA: TGTGCCAGCAGCTTAGTGGCCGGGCTAAGAGGGGATACGCAGTATTTT

J: TRBJ2-3
D: TRBD2
V: TRBV2
size: .
CDR3: CASSPTSGARTDTQYF
DNA: TGTGCCAGCAGTCCTACAAGCGGGGCCCGCACAGATACGCAGTATTTT

J: TRBJ2-1
D: .
V: TRBV15
size: .
CDR3: CATSRDPPGGQSSYNEQFF
DNA: TGTGCCACCAGCAGAGATCCTCCTGGAGGCCAGAGCTCCTACAATGAGCAGTTCTTC

J: TRBJ2-5
D: TRBD1
V: TRBV5-1
size: .
CDR3: CASSSSTGGKETQYF
DNA: TGCGCCAGCAGCTCATCCACAGGGGGTAAAGAGACCCAGTACTTC

J: TRBJ2-5
D: .
V: TRBV5-4
size: .
CDR3: CASSSPSTGFEETQYF
DNA: TGTGCCAGCAGCTCTCCCTCAACAGGATTCGAAGAGACCCAGTACTTC

J: TRBJ1-5
D: TRBD1
V: TRBV28
size: .
CDR3: CASSLLDRDSNQPQHF
DNA: TGTGCCAGCAGTTTACTCGACAGGGATAGCAATCAGCCCCAGCATTTT

J: TRBJ1-4
D: TRBD1
V: TRBV28
size: .
CDR3: CASSSGTGGEKLFF
DNA: TGTGCCAGCAGTTCCGGGACAGGGGGCGAAAAACTGTTTTTT

J: TRBJ1-3
D: TRBD1
V: TRBV2
size: .
CDR3: CASSEKEGAAGNTIYF
DNA: TGTGCCAGCAGTGAAAAGGAGGGGGCGGCTGGAAACACCATATATTTT

J: TRBJ2-7
D: TRBD2
V: TRBV6-4
size: .
CDR3: CASSLSRDYITYEQYF
DNA: TGTGCCAGCAGTCTCTCCCGGGACTATATAACCTACGAGCAGTACTTC

J: TRBJ2-7
D: TRBD2
V: TRBV30
size: .
CDR3: CAWRSSGRSPYEQYF
DNA: TGTGCCTGGAGGTCAAGCGGGAGGTCCCCTTACGAGCAGTACTTC

J: TRBJ1-1
D: .
V: TRBV28
size: few
CDR3: CASSLSGFEAFF
DNA: TGTGCCAGCAGTTTAAGCGGTTTTGAAGCTTTCTTT

J: TRBJ1-2
D: .
V: TRBV2
size: .
CDR3: CASSEWDILTNYGYTF
DNA: TGTGCCAGCAGTGAATGGGACATATTAACTAACTATGGCTACACCTTC

J: TRBJ2-1
D: .
V: TRBV7-9
size: once
CDR3: CASSPPEGREQFF
DNA: TGTGCCAGCAGTCCACCAGAGGGGAGGGAGCAGTTCTTC

J: TRBJ2-5
D: .
V: TRBV5-1
size: .
CDR3: CASSNRGGKPETQYF
DNA: TGCGCCAGCAGCAATCGGGGCGGGAAACCAGAGACCCAGTACTTC

J: TRBJ1-1
D: .
V: TRBV19
size: once
CDR3: CASSISANLNTEAFF
DNA: TGTGCCAGTAGTATAAGCGCAAACTTGAACACTGAAGCTTTCTTT

J: TRBJ1-2
D: .
V: TRBV28
size: .
CDR3: CASSLSLAGNYGYTF
DNA: TGTGCCAGCAGTTTATCGTTAGCAGGGAACTATGGCTACACCTTC

J: TRBJ2-6
D: .
V: TRBV2
size: .
CDR3: CASSGEESGANVLTF
DNA: TGTGCCAGCAGTGGAGAGGAGAGCGGGGCCAACGTCCTGACTTTC

J: TRBJ1-1
D: .
V: TRBV25-1
size: .
CDR3: CASSRGGTGGAFF
DNA: TGTGCCAGCAGTCGCGGGGGAACAGGTGGAGCTTTCTTT

J: TRBJ2-7
D: .
V: TRBV4-2
size: .
CDR3: CASSQDRGFYEQYF
DNA: TGTGCCAGCAGCCAAGACAGAGGCTTCTACGAGCAGTACTTC

J: TRBJ2-5
D: .
V: TRBV2
size: .
CDR3: CASSLWETQYF
DNA: TGTGCCAGCAGTCTATGGGAGACCCAGTACTTC